This record looks at one T cell receptor beta chain sequence and its context. This clone was seen only a few times. Its antigen remains unidentified. Base qualities are not at hand, and no much larger clone is one base apart. This sample was included in a study of cytotoxic CD8 clonotypes in ibrutinib-treated CLL (dated by TCRdb to the early 2020s). Broadly, across the study: The cohort was composed of about a dozen relapsed/refractory and about 16 treatment-naive patients; IGHV unmutated status was identified in approximately 18 patients. Responses were partial in around 24 patients and complete in 2; after median approximately 69 months follow-up, some 15 stayed in remission and 12 progressed. The response samples were drawn at a median of approximately twelve months into treatment, with a range of roughly 6 to 40 months. On average, each sample yielded around 250,000 productive templates and tens of thousands of productive rearrangements. Of the 86 people in the trial, approximately 28 had longitudinal samples available. Cryopreserved peripheral blood mononuclear cells were collected at three points: before therapy, at response, and at either sustained remission or disease progression. All remission and progressive disease samples were collected while patients were still receiving ibrutinib. The research as a whole found: Baseline clonality exceeded that of age-matched healthy donors and correlated strongly with circulating CD8+ T-cell counts. Public clonotypes were rare and either shrank or stayed stable during treatment, and the rise in clonality at ibrutinib response reflected expansion of private clonotypes. Clonality increased at ibrutinib response, stayed stable in sustained remission, and fell back toward baseline at progression. Sampling times were not matched between patients in sustained remission and patients whose disease was progressing, and lymph node repertoires were not examined.

On a MiSeq, deep resolution sequencing aimed for a depth between 1 in 1 million and 1 in 200,000 T cells, with each clonotype covered about 9.9x on average. The immunoSEQ hsTCRB Kit was used to generate the TCR beta libraries. As for the authors' bioinformatics: ImmunoSEQ Data Assistant and ImmunoSEQ Analyzer were used for data analysis, and V, D and J genes were assigned according to IMGT definitions. Clonality, which ranges from 0 to 1, was calculated as one minus the normalized Shannon entropy of productive rearrangement frequencies. Only overrepresented clonotypes making up at least 0.05% of each patient's repertoire were included in the public clonotype analysis. Some 13 repertoires from age-matched healthy donors, obtained from immuneACCESS, served as clonality controls. The clones in this table, taken by TCRdb from immuneACCESS, are in-frame only. Not every clone is retained; where verified, under half of the shortfall comes from an unresolved V gene, and the cause of the rest is unknown. That table furnishes V, J and clone size, whereas the DNA furnished D and trimming. The sample contains over 45,000 clones, nearly 55% of them found a single time. 20% to 30% of the sample comes from the top ten.

The meaning of the sample's time point label: progressive disease on ibrutinib. Around 2 micrograms of genomic DNA were extracted from cryopreserved PBMCs for TCR beta library preparation. Longitudinal blood samples from CLL patients on ibrutinib monotherapy underwent high-throughput TCR beta sequencing. Patients were enrolled in a phase 2 open-label single-center ibrutinib monotherapy trial. The sequence was obtained from a human donor with chronic lymphocytic leukemia. The specimen was PBMCs, collected at disease progression, from a patient treated with ibrutinib.

Here the CDR3 is given as CASGSTSAGGDEQFF. At the DNA level, the sequence is TGTGCTAGTGGTTCCACTAGCGCGGGAGGGGATGAGCAGTTCTTC. Recombination connected TRBV12-5 to TRBJ2-1; 9 junctional bases match TRBD2. Per the germline V gene, LGHNT is the CDR1 and FRNRAP is the CDR2. The CDR3 holds 15 amino acids from the cysteine to the phenylalanine. Only the CDR3 part of the read is kept: 45 bases, read in frame from the first base. V ends up 4 bases short and J 8 bases short, with an unmatched junction base count of 9. The variable domain in full, with residues beyond the CDR3 obtained from the reference TRBV12-5 and TRBJ2-1 genes, is DARVTQTPRHKVTEMGQEVTMRCQPILGHNTVFWYRQTMMQGLELLAYFRNRAPLDDSGMPKDRFSAEMPDATLATLKIQPSEPRDSAVYFCASGSTSAGGDEQFFGPGTRLTVL.